This TCR beta chain was profiled in a study of control samples from healthy donors and cancer patients. Sequencing was performed with immunoSEQ multiplex PCR; in TCRdb, only in-frame clones are kept and a portion is missing. The sample holds approximately 94,000 clones, roughly 86% seen once. CDR1 and CDR2 from the germline V gene are MNHEY and SVGEGT. Trimming left V 3 bases short and J 6 bases short, with 8 bases between. This CDR3 has 12 amino acids. The sequenced material came from blood. The chain joins TRBV6-2 or TRBV6-3 to TRBJ1-1; possibly TRBD1 for D (5 bases). This TCR was sampled from a woman between 50 and 59 years old in good health. This CDR3 is CASSYKGAEAFF. In DNA form, the CDR3 reads TGTGCCAGCAGTTATAAAGGGGCTGAAGCTTTCTTT.